This TCR beta chain was profiled in a study of long-term antiretroviral therapy in people with HIV. The wider study: In the earliest collections, sampling predates the 2015 immediate-ART recommendation by about a decade. Study-wide results and caveats: Diversity remained lower than transplant donor controls, even though it increased after ART. Within the repertoire, clones expanded before ART were dominant at all time points.

This CDR3 region has 13 residues. Germline CDR1 reads SQVTM; CDR2 reads ANQGSEA. Trimming took off 7 bases at V and 0 bases at J, with 13 bases between the two ends. For this clone: Its antigen is not known.

Sequencing relied on immunoSEQ assay v3.0, run at survey level. Sequencing was performed with immunoSEQ multiplex PCR; in TCRdb, only in-frame clones are kept and a portion is missing. Among about 22,000 clones listed, around 84% were seen once. This TCR was sampled from a man between 18 and 29 years old with HIV. The chain has TRBV29-1 and TRBJ2-7; tentative D call: TRBD2 (5 bases). The input for sequencing was unsorted PBMCs, taken 0.1 years before starting antiretroviral therapy. This CDR3 is CSATLGISYEQYF. CDR3 DNA: TGCAGCGCAACTCTCGGGATCTCCTACGAGCAGTACTTC.